A single sample is the source of the 21 T cell receptor beta chains below, sequenced in a study of blood T cells in healthy people across ages. A second PCR, run for roughly 6 to 11 cycles, used a sample-barcoded 5' primer plus a J-beta primer mix. TCRdb passed the 5' RACE reads through MiXCR, listing each CDR3 protein once. The sample yields more than 800,000 distinct CDR3 sequences, under 35% seen once. Sequenced sample: blood. Receptor source: a woman aged 80 or over in good health.

This chain links TRBV20-1 with TRBJ2-5; D is ambiguous. Trimming cost V 3 bases and J 11 bases, with 13 bases left between them. The length of the CDR3 is 11 residues. Germline V lookup: CDR1 DFQATT, CDR2 SNEGSKA (reference sequence). CDR3 protein: CSASMYNEQYF. For the CDR3, the DNA is TGCAGTGCTAGTATGTACAATGAGCAGTACTTC.

The genes are TRBV15 and TRBJ2-1; D is unresolved. V shed 5 bases and J shed 5 bases, with 10 bases lying between them. Germline V lookup: CDR1 LNHNV, CDR2 YYDKDF (reference sequence). There are 13 residues in the CDR3. The CDR3 bases are TGTGCCACCAGCCTGAGGAGCAACAATGAGCAGTTCTTC. Protein product: CATSLRSNNEQFF.

With respect to this clonotype: A read error may explain this, as a much larger clone is one base away. V and J are TRBV6-6 and TRBJ1-2; TRBD1 might be the D (6 bases). The CDR3 is made up of 15 amino acids. With 6 bases removed from V and 4 bases from J, the gap between germline ends came to 18 bases. Germline assignment: CDR1 MNHNY and CDR2 SVGAGI (reference sequence). CDR3 coding DNA: TGTGCCAGCAGCAATACACAGGGCCTAGTCTATGGCTACACCTTC. It yields the protein CASSNTQGLVYGYTF.

On this clonotype: This may be a read error, as it is one base from a much larger clone. This chain links TRBV7-9 with TRBJ2-1; 7 bases match TRBD2. CDR1 is SEHNR, CDR2 FQNEAQ, per germline (reference sequence). V shed 11 bases and J 0 bases; nucleotides not matched to a gene: 7. The CDR3 covers 14 residues. CDR3 region: CAEGSSGSYNEQFF. The CDR3 DNA is TGTGCCGAGGGGTCTAGCGGCTCCTACAATGAGCAGTTCTTC. Based on the CDR3 plus reference TRBV7-9 and TRBJ2-1, the full variable domain is DTGVSQNPRHKITKRGQNVTFRCDPISEHNRLYWYRQTLGQGPEFLTYFQNEAQLEKSRLLSDRFSAERPKGSFSTLEIQRTEQGDSAMYLCAEGSSGSYNEQFFGPGTRLTVL.

The chain combines TRBV11-2 with TRBJ2-1; 8 nucleotides match TRBD2. The CDR3 has 16 residues. J gave up 8 bases and V 4 bases, and 13 bases lay outside the gene matches. Germline V lookup: CDR1 SGHAT, CDR2 FQNNGV. The CDR3 loop reads CASSWSSGFSNDEQFF. For the CDR3, the DNA is TGTGCCAGCAGCTGGTCTAGCGGGTTTAGCAACGATGAGCAGTTCTTC.

The J gene is TRBJ1-5, the V gene TRBV2, with 8 bases identical to TRBD1. CDR1 and CDR2 (germline): SNHLY, FYNNEI. The CDR3 consists of 15 residues. Trimming took 2 bases from V and 4 from J; bases not matched to a gene: 4. The chain's CDR3 is CASSEQGAANQPQHF. As DNA, the CDR3 is TGTGCCAGCAGTGAACAGGGGGCGGCGAATCAGCCCCAGCATTTT.

The V gene is TRBV6-6, the J gene TRBJ1-6; D is unresolved. The CDR3 has 16 residues. Between the trimmed V and J ends, which lost 7 bases and 7 bases, there was a span of 20 bases. Germline loops: CDR1 MNHNY, CDR2 SVGAGI (reference sequence). The CDR3 DNA sequence: TGTGCCAGCATTCTAGGCCCGGGAAAGGGAAATTCACCCCTCCACTTT. Amino acid sequence: CASILGPGKGNSPLHF.

V usage is TRBV3-1 and J usage is TRBJ2-2; weak D call: TRBD2 (5 bases). Germline values: CDR1 LGHDT, CDR2 YNNKEL (reference sequence). This CDR3 is 19 amino acids long. V was pared by 1 base and J by 2 bases, with 20 bases between. DNA of the CDR3: TGTGCCAGCAGCCAAGTCGGATGGCGGGCCCTAGGTAACACCGGGGAGCTGTTTTTT. Its protein is CASSQVGWRALGNTGELFF.

V usage is TRBV7-2 and J usage is TRBJ2-2, with D perhaps TRBD2 (5 bases). The CDR3 extends over 14 amino acids. The germline V gene has CDR1 SGHTA and CDR2 FQGNSA. V was clipped by 5 bases and J by 1 base, with 8 bases between them. CDR3 protein: CASSLDWNTGELFF. The DNA of the CDR3 is TGTGCCAGCAGCCTGGACTGGAACACCGGGGAGCTGTTTTTT.

The sample holds a few counts of this clonotype. Given a much more abundant clone one base away, this may be a read error. V gene TRBV7-2 combines with J gene TRBJ2-1; D ambiguous. V was clipped by 0 bases and J by 15 bases, with 15 bases between them. This CDR3 region has 13 residues. The germline V gene encodes CDR1 SGHTA and CDR2 FQGNSA. The CDR3 here is CASSLATATIRFF. Written as DNA, the CDR3 is TGTGCCAGCAGCTTAGCTACAGCCACTATTCGGTTCTTC.

This clonotype has a count of ten or more. The J gene is TRBJ2-5, the V gene TRBV5-1; no clear D gene. V was clipped by 4 bases and J by 4 bases, with 11 bases between them. This CDR3 is 13 amino acids long. The germline CDR1 and CDR2 sequences are SGHRS and YFSETQ. In nucleotides, the CDR3 is TGCGCCAGCAGCAGGGAACTTGGAGAGACCCAGTACTTC. It specifies CASSRELGETQYF. Full variable domain (remainder filled in from reference TRBV5-1 and TRBJ2-5): KAGVTQTPRYLIKTRGQQVTLSCSPISGHRSVSWYQQTPGQGLQFLFEYFSETQRNKGNFPGRFSGRQFSNSRSEMNVSTLELGDSALYLCASSRELGETQYFGPGTRLLVL.

This clonotype was observed a few times. This CDR3 reads CASRQGIMNTEAFF. The CDR3 nucleotides are TGCGCCAGCAGACAGGGAATCATGAACACTGAAGCTTTCTTT. The V call is TRBV5-1, the J call TRBJ1-1; weak D call: TRBD1 (6 bases). V was cut by 5 bases and J by 0 bases, with 11 bases left in between. Germline lookup yields CDR1 SGHRS and CDR2 YFSETQ. The CDR3 runs 14 residues.

On this clonotype itself: This may arise from a read error, as a much more abundant clone is one base away. CDR3 region: CASRGGCTEAFF. DNA of the CDR3: TGTGCCAGCAGGGGGGGCTGCACTGAAGCTTTCTTT. The V gene is TRBV12-3 or TRBV12-4, the J gene TRBJ1-1, with D perhaps matching TRBD1 (6 bases). V gave up 6 bases and J gave up 4 bases, with 9 bases separating them. This CDR3 contains 12 residues.

V is TRBV12-3 or TRBV12-4 and J is TRBJ1-6; possibly TRBD1 for D (5 bases). Trimming took 5 bases from V and 6 from J, leaving 11 bases between them. The CDR3 is 14 amino acids. The CDR3 DNA is TGTGCCAGCAGTCGGACACAGGCTAATTCACCCCTCCACTTT. It yields the protein CASSRTQANSPLHF.

This clonotype turned up a few times. V and J are TRBV6-5 and TRBJ1-4; TRBD1 is a possible D gene (5 bases). CDR3 length equals 15 residues. Germline CDR1 reads MNHEY; CDR2 reads SVGAGI. The V gene lost 2 bases and the J gene lost 8 bases, with 15 bases spanning the gap. CDR3 nucleotides: TGTGCCAGCAGTTACGGGTGGGGGGGATCCGAAAAACTGTTTTTT. Amino acid sequence: CASSYGWGGSEKLFF.

The V gene is TRBV18, the J gene TRBJ1-1, with TRBD1 as a possible D gene (5 bases). Per germline, CDR1 KGHSH and CDR2 LQKENI. There are 16 residues in the CDR3. Trimming removed 3 bases from V and 6 bases from J, with 20 bases in between. CDR3 amino acids: CASSPPAGNRRAEAFF. The DNA of the CDR3 is TGTGCCAGCTCACCGCCAGCGGGAAACAGGAGAGCTGAAGCTTTCTTT.

In its sample, this clonotype was seen a few times. The chain links TRBV6-6 to TRBJ1-4; TRBD1 matches at 7 bases. The ends lost 6 bases at V and 8 bases at J; junction bases unmatched: 6. CDR3 length: 13 residues. Germline CDR1 and CDR2: MNHNY and SVGAGI (reference sequence). CDR3 sequence reads: CASRGQVPEKLFF. In DNA, the CDR3 is TGTGCCAGCAGAGGACAGGTTCCAGAAAAACTGTTTTTT.

A remark on this clonotype: At one end the junction does not follow the germline gene, possibly because of a read error. The V and J genes are TRBV7-9 and TRBJ1-2, with 11 bases matching TRBD1. This CDR3 is 15 amino acids long. Per the germline V gene, CDR1 is SEHNR and CDR2 is FQNEAQ (reference sequence). The CDR3 DNA reads TGTGCCATCCAAGGGACAGGGGGAATCTTCTATGGCTACGCCTTC. Translated, it gives CAIQGTGGIFYGYAF.

This clonotype was recorded a few times. With a much larger clone just one base away, this may be a read error. The chain combines TRBV6-5 with TRBJ2-6; the D gene is possibly TRBD2 (6 bases). Trimming shortened V by 6 bases and J by 4 bases, and 13 bases separated the two germline ends. CDR1 is MNHEY, CDR2 SVGAGI, per germline. This CDR3 contains 15 residues. The CDR3 DNA reads as TGTGCCAGCAGGCGACGAGCGGGCGGGGCCAACGTCCTGACTTTC. It encodes CASRRRAGGANVLTF.

The V call is TRBV11-3, the J call TRBJ2-3, with 8 bases fitting TRBD2. Germline V gene lookup returns CDR1 SGHNT and CDR2 YENEEA. The CDR3 runs to 17 residues. V lost 5 bases and J lost 2; bases outside the gene matches: 12. DNA for the CDR3: TGTGCCAGCAGCCAAATCTACGCGGGGGGTAACACAGATACGCAGTATTTT. Encoded protein: CASSQIYAGGNTDTQYF. The full variable domain, completed using reference TRBV11-3 and TRBJ2-3, is EAGVVQSPRYKIIEKKQPVAFWCNPISGHNTLYWYLQNLGQGPELLIRYENEEAVDDSQLPKDRFSAERLKGVDSTLKIQPAELGDSAVYLCASSQIYAGGNTDTQYFGPGTRLTVL.

This clonotype was recorded at least ten times. The V and J genes are TRBV6-5 and TRBJ2-1; TRBD1 matches at 7 bases. Germline V gives CDR1 MNHEY, CDR2 SVGAGI. There are 16 residues in the CDR3. The J segment lost 6 bases and the V segment lost 0 bases, leaving 8 bases of the junction unmatched. CDR3 DNA: TGTGCCAGCAGTTACTCCCTAGGGGCAGGGGGCAATGAGCAGTTCTTC. It specifies CASSYSLGAGGNEQFF.